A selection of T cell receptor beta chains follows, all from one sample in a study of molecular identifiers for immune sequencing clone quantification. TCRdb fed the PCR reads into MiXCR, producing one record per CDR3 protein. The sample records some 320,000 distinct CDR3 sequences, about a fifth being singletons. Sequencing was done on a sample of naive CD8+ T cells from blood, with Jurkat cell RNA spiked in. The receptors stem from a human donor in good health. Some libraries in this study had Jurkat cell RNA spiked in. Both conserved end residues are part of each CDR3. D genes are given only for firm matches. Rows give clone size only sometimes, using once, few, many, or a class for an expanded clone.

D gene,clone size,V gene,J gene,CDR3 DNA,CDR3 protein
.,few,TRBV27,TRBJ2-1,TGTGCCAGCAGTTTCCGCCACAATGAGCAGTTCTTC,CASSFRHNEQFF
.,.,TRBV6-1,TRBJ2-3,TGTGCCACCCGGCAGGGCACAGATACGCGGTATTTT,CATRQGTDTRYF
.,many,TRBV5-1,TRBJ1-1,TGCGCCAGCAGCGGGGGTATCGACACTGAAGCTTTCTTT,CASSGGIDTEAFF
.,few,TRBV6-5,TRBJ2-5,TGTGCCAGCAGTTACTCGAATTGGGGACTAGAGACCCAGTACTTC,CASSYSNWGLETQYF
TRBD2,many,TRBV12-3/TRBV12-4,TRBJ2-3,TGTGCCAGCAGCGCCTTTGGTAGCGGGTTTGTGGATACGCAGTATTTT,CASSAFGSGFVDTQYF
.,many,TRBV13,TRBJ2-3,TGTGCCAGCAGCTTAGCGATGGAGCCCGGGGGAACAGATACGCAGTATTTT,CASSLAMEPGGTDTQYF
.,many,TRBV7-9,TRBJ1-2,TGTGCCAGCAGCGCCACAGGACCGACTCACGGCTACACCTTC,CASSATGPTHGYTF
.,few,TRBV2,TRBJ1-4,TGTGCCAGCAGTGAATGGGTCATGGCTAATGAAAAACTGTTTTTT,CASSEWVMANEKLFF
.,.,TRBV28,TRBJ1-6,TGTGCCAGCAGTTTCCGGACGAATTCACCCCTCCACTTT,CASSFRTNSPLHF
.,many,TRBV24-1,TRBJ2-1,TGTGCCACCGGACGGTCCTACAATGAGCAGTTCTTC,CATGRSYNEQFF
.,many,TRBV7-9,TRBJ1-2,TGTGCCAGCAGCTCCAGAGAAGACTATGGCTACACCTTC,CASSSREDYGYTF
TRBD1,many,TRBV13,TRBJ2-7,TGTGCCAGCAGCAAGGGACAGGGGGATAGAGAGCAGTACTTC,CASSKGQGDREQYF
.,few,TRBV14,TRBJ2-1,TGTGCCAGCAGCCCATACATCCTAAGTGAGCAGTTCTTC,CASSPYILSEQFF
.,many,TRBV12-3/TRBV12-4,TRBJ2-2,TGTGCCAGCAATCTTTTGGGGGCGGACACCGGGGAGCTGTTTTTT,CASNLLGADTGELFF
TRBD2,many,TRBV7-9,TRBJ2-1,TGTGCCAGCAGCCCGGAGCGGGGCTACAATGAGCAGTTCTTC,CASSPERGYNEQFF
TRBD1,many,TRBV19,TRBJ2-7,TGTGCCAGTAGTGACAGGGTAGTCTACGAGCAGTACTTC,CASSDRVVYEQYF
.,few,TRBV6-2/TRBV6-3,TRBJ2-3,TGTGCCAGCAGTGCCCCGTGGGCAGGGAGCACAGATACGCAGTATTTT,CASSAPWAGSTDTQYF
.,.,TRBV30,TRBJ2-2,TGTGCCTGGAGTGTCCAGGGGAGGACGAGGCAGGCGGCCGGGGAGCTGTTTTTT,CAWSVQGRTRQAAGELFF
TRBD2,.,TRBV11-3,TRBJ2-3,TGTGCCAGCAGCTTAGGGGCTAGCGGAAACACAGATACGCAGTATTTT,CASSLGASGNTDTQYF
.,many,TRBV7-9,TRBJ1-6,TGTGCCAGCAGCTCCGGCAGCCCGGGCTTTAATTCACCCCTCCACTTT,CASSSGSPGFNSPLHF
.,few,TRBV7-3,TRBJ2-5,TGTGCCAGCAGCTTAACGGCAGGGGCGGGGTTACAAGAGGCCCAGTACTTC,CASSLTAGAGLQEAQYF
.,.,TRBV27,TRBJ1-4,TGTGCCAGCAGTCTATCTCCTAGACATGCAACTAATGAAAAACTGTTTTTT,CASSLSPRHATNEKLFF
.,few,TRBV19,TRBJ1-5,TGTGCCAGTAGTATAGGCGCGCCAGGGCAAATGGGCAATCAGCCCCAGCATTTT,CASSIGAPGQMGNQPQHF
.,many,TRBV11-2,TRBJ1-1,TGTGCCAGCAGCTTAGTTTCATGCAGGGGCAATCGTAGGTGTGAAGCTTTCTTT,CASSLVSCRGNRRCEAFF
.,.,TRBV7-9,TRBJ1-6,TGTGCCAGCAGCCCCAAGATCGGGAGTTCGACACCCCTCCACTTT,CASSPKIGSSTPLHF
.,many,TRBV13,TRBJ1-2,TGTGCCAGCAGCCTTGGTCAGTCTGACGGCGGCTACACCTTC,CASSLGQSDGGYTF
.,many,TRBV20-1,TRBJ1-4,TGCAGTGCCCCACCAGGGGCAACTAATGAAAAACTGTTTTTT,CSAPPGATNEKLFF
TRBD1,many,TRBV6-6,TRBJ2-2,TGTGCCAGCAGTATCGGACAGGGGAACACCGGGGAGCTGTTTTTT,CASSIGQGNTGELFF
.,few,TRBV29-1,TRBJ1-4,TGCAGCGTTGAAGAGGGGGGGCTCGCAACTAATGAAAAACTGTTTTTT,CSVEEGGLATNEKLFF
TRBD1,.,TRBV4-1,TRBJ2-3,TGCGCCAGCAGCCAAGTGGGGCAGGGGGCCGCAGATACGCAGTATTTT,CASSQVGQGAADTQYF
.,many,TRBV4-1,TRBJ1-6,TGCGCCAGCAGCCAAGGACAAAATTCACCCCTCCACTTT,CASSQGQNSPLHF
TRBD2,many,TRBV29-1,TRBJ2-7,TGCAGCGTTGAAGACTGGACTAGCGGGGAAGGGGAGCAGTACTTC,CSVEDWTSGEGEQYF
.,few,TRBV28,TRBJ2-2,TGTGCCAGCGGACAGACGGGGAGACCGAACACCGGGGAGCTGTTTTTT,CASGQTGRPNTGELFF
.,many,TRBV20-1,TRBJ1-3,TGCAGTGCCCATAAGAGGGGCGATGGAAACACCATATATTTT,CSAHKRGDGNTIYF
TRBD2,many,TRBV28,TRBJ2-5,TGTGCCAGCAGGATACTACCGACTAGCGGGTTAGAGACCCAGTACTTC,CASRILPTSGLETQYF
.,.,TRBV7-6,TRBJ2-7,TGTGCCAGCAGCTTAGCGCCCGCCGAGCAGTACTTC,CASSLAPAEQYF
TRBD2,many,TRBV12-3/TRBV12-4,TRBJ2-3,TGTGCCAGCAGCTTAGCGGGGGATACGCAGTATTTT,CASSLAGDTQYF